This is a list of T cell receptor beta chains from one sample in a study of identical twins. TCRdb reprocessed the 5' RACE reads with MiXCR, giving one entry per CDR3 protein. This table holds some 1,700,000 distinct CDR3 sequences, around a third found once. The source material was cord blood. The receptors come from a newborn girl in good health. The conserved cysteine and the conserved F or W are not part of the CDR3 here.

V,CDR3
TRBV5-1,ASSFLAGALYNEQF
TRBV6-5,ASSSTGISPSGANVLT
TRBV12-3/TRBV12-4,ASGAGSTDTQY
TRBV20-1,SAKTNTEQF
TRBV7-6,ASSLVAVGRSYNEQF
TRBV24-1,ATSDPGGTDTQY
TRBV6-1,ARAGNTEAF
TRBV20-1,SARPLPGEQY
TRBV2,ASIPDRGNTGELF
TRBV4-2,ASSQDGLAGYNEQF
TRBV9,ASSRDRVDGYT
TRBV28,ASSSFGQGGSEAF
TRBV3-1,ASSQSKGSSSGEQY
TRBV18,ASSSIGQGADGYT
TRBV11-2,ASSLGRVRVSNEQF